This T cell receptor (beta chain) was obtained from a study of T cell responses to AZD1222 COVID-19 vaccine. Points from the study as a whole: White British donors predominated, females outnumbered males, and clonal diversity was possibly underestimated. Spike-specific TCR breadth and depth both grew after two AZD1222 doses. The span of vaccine-associated CD4 TCRs extended across spike, with dominance at 160-218 and 743-854.

From germline, CDR1 is MNHEY and CDR2 SVGAGI. The CDR3 loop spans 13 amino acids. With 5 bases clipped from V and 4 bases from J, the junction kept 3 bases outside the gene matches. Both about-4-week and about-12-week second-dose recipients were combined. The protocol was immunoSEQ multiplex PCR, while the TCRdb copy is restricted to in-frame clones and leaves out a portion. The table has over 100,000 clones, 87% seen once. In regard to this clone: What it binds is not known.

This clonotype originated in an adult who received the AZD1222 COVID-19 vaccine. The sample was peripheral blood, taken 28 days after the second AZD1222 dose. This chain links TRBV6-5 with TRBJ2-3; TRBD1 matches 7 bases. The CDR3 sequence: CASSLQGPDTQYF. The CDR3 nucleotides read TGTGCCAGCAGTCTACAGGGGCCAGATACGCAGTATTTT.